What follows are 14 T cell receptor beta chains derived from one specimen sequenced in a study of blood T cell repertoires in COVID-19. Produced via immunoSEQ multiplex PCR; TCRdb's table is partial and in-frame only. The table shows fewer than 400,000 clones, with around 85% occurring only once. Material for sequencing was PBMCs or T cells enriched from blood (not recorded which). The origin of the receptors is a woman aged 25 to 45 who had been exposed to COVID-19.

The rearrangement uses TRBV7-8 and TRBJ1-2; 8 positions agree with TRBD1. V was clipped by 4 bases and J by 0 bases; unmatched bases: 19. CDR3 size: 20 residues. Germline-derived CDR1 and CDR2 are SGHVS and FQNEAQ. CDR3 loop: CASSSRRAAYRDRPNYGYTF. The DNA for the CDR3 is TGTGCCAGCAGCTCCCGCCGGGCGGCTTACCGGGACAGGCCTAACTATGGCTACACCTTC. Supplemented by reference TRBV7-8 and TRBJ1-2, the full variable domain reads GAGVSQSPRYKVAKRGQDVALRCDPISGHVSLFWYQQALGQGPEFLTYFQNEAQLDKSGLPSDRFFAERPEGSVSTLKIQRTQQEDSAVYLCASSSRRAAYRDRPNYGYTFGSGTRLTVV.

The chain has TRBV29-1 and TRBJ1-2; 7 nucleotides match TRBD1. The CDR3 spans 11 residues. The germline CDR1 and CDR2 sequences are SQVTM and ANQGSEA. The J segment lost 8 bases and the V segment lost 7 bases, leaving 7 bases of the junction unmatched. This CDR3 reads CSGRTGNGYTF. The CDR3 DNA reads TGCAGCGGCCGGACAGGCAACGGCTACACCTTC. Based on the CDR3 plus reference TRBV29-1 and TRBJ1-2, the full variable domain is SAVISQKPSRDICQRGTSLTIQCQVDSQVTMMFWYRQQPGQSLTLIATANQGSEATYESGFVIDKFPISRPNLTFSTLTVSNMSPEDSSIYLCSGRTGNGYTFGSGTRLTVV.

V and J are TRBV4-1 and TRBJ1-3; the D is unclear. The germline CDR1 and CDR2 sequences are MGHRA and YSYEKL. The CDR3 sequence is 18 residues long. Trimming cost V 2 bases and J 0 bases, with 17 bases left between them. The CDR3 sequence is CASSQFNVRLASGNTIYF. DNA for the CDR3: TGCGCCAGCAGCCAATTCAACGTCAGGCTTGCCTCTGGAAACACCATATATTTT.

The V and J genes are TRBV2 and TRBJ2-3; the match to TRBD2 covers 9 bases. The length of the CDR3 is 18 residues. CDR1 is SNHLY and CDR2 is FYNNEI in the germline V gene. The junction had 8 bases not matched to a gene; V was cut back by 0 bases and J by 1 base. The CDR3 DNA follows: TGTGCCAGCAGTGAAGCGCTTTACGCGGGAGGGGGCACAGATACGCAGTATTTT. This translates into CASSEALYAGGGTDTQYF.

The gene calls are TRBV2 and TRBJ1-1; D not certain. V lost 4 bases and J 2 bases, leaving 11 bases between the germline ends. The germline V gene has CDR1 SNHLY and CDR2 FYNNEI. This CDR3 has 14 amino acids. CDR3 DNA: TGTGCCAGCAGTGCTAACGGACTTAACACTGAAGCTTTCTTT. Translated: CASSANGLNTEAFF.

In its sample, this clone was seen once. The chain couples TRBV11-1 to TRBJ2-7; 8 nucleotides match TRBD2. V shed 8 bases, J shed 5 bases, and the junction held 14 bases outside the gene matches. Germline CDR1 is SGHAT and CDR2 is FQDESV (reference sequence). The CDR3 is 15 residues long. The chain's CDR3 is CASSSLGGRTDEQYF. The CDR3 nucleotides read TGTGCCAGCTCTAGCTTAGGCGGGAGGACCGACGAGCAGTACTTC.

The chain employs TRBV30 and TRBJ1-4, with 8 positions matching TRBD1. J gave up 4 bases and V 2 bases, and 6 bases lay outside the gene matches. The germline V gene has CDR1 GTSNPN and CDR2 SVGIG (reference sequence). The CDR3 is made up of 15 amino acids. The DNA for the CDR3 is TGTGCCTGGAGTTTGGGGACAGGAGATAATGAAAAACTGTTTTTT. Residues: CAWSLGTGDNEKLFF.

This chain uses TRBV7-2 with TRBJ2-5; 8 bases align to TRBD1. Germline lookup yields CDR1 SGHTA and CDR2 FQGNSA. V shed 5 bases, J shed 7 bases, and the junction held 9 bases outside the gene matches. This CDR3 spans 14 amino acids. CDR3 in DNA: TGTGCCAGCAGCCTGGACAGGGCAAGGGGGACCCAGTACTTC. It specifies CASSLDRARGTQYF.

The chain carries TRBV30 and TRBJ2-5, with D uncertain. CDR1 and CDR2 from the germline V gene are GTSNPN and SVGIG (reference sequence). The CDR3 spans 13 residues. Deletions cut 4 bases from V and 4 bases from J, with 13 bases between. The CDR3 loop is CAWTTNLGETQYF. The CDR3 DNA follows: TGTGCCTGGACTACGAACCTCGGAGAGACCCAGTACTTC.

The V call is TRBV5-5, the J call TRBJ1-1; 8 bases map to TRBD1. This CDR3 has 15 residues. CDR1 and CDR2 (germline): SGHKS, YYEKEE (reference sequence). Germline trimming cut 4 bases from V and 6 bases from J; bases unmatched to any gene: 11. The CDR3 region has the DNA TGTGCCAGCAGCGGAGTACAGGGGGGGAGAGCTGAAGCTTTCTTT. As protein: CASSGVQGGRAEAFF.

The chain joins TRBV7-6 to TRBJ2-1, with 8 bases lining up with TRBD2. The V gene end was trimmed by 5 bases and the J gene end by 6 bases; junction bases not matched to a gene: 3. The length of the CDR3 is 13 residues. Germline assignment: CDR1 SGHVS and CDR2 FNYEAQ. CDR3 sequence reads: CASSRGTSNEQFF. The CDR3 DNA reads TGTGCCAGCAGCCGAGGGACTAGCAATGAGCAGTTCTTC.

This clone appeared a few times. The gene calls are TRBV7-8 and TRBJ2-7, with 7 bases fitting TRBD2. From germline, CDR1 is SGHVS and CDR2 FQNEAQ. CDR3 length: 15 amino acids. Unmatched junction bases numbered 5, after V lost 1 base and J lost 2 bases. CDR3 DNA: TGTGCCAGCAGCTTAGGGGGGAGGGTTACCTACGAGCAGTACTTC. Amino acids: CASSLGGRVTYEQYF.

The V gene is TRBV24-1, the J gene TRBJ1-4; D is unclear. Trimming removed 3 bases at V and 8 bases at J, with 15 bases between. CDR1 KGHDR and CDR2 SFDVKD come from the germline V gene. This CDR3 has 15 residues. The CDR3 DNA reads as TGTGCCACCAGTGATAGGAGACGGGGAGACGAAAAACTGTTTTTT. Its translation: CATSDRRRGDEKLFF.

The count of this clone is one. The V and J genes are TRBV12-3 or TRBV12-4 and TRBJ1-1; weak D call: TRBD1 (6 bases). This CDR3 spans 11 amino acids. V gave up 3 bases and J gave up 10 bases, with 9 bases separating them. CDR3 nucleotides: TGTGCCAGCAGTTTTTCAGGGGTAGCTTTCTTT. Translated, it gives CASSFSGVAFF.